The 10 T cell receptor beta chains listed next were all sequenced from one sample in a study of post-analysis software for immune sequencing data. Study-wide points: Patients showed TRBV5-6, TRBV5-1 and TRBV20-1 among roughly five TRBV segments more frequent than in controls.

Unique molecular identifiers were carried by the TCR beta cDNA libraries. One entry per CDR3 protein results from TCRdb running MiXCR on the PCR reads. The table lists approximately 630,000 distinct CDR3 sequences, roughly three fifths of them singletons, with about 10% in the top ten. No antigens are known for them. Sequencing used blood. Receptors were obtained from a girl aged 2 to 10 with multiple sclerosis.

The chain couples TRBV20-1 to TRBJ2-3; 8 nucleotides line up with TRBD2. This CDR3 is 15 amino acids long. Per the germline V gene, CDR1 is DFQATT and CDR2 is SNEGSKA (reference sequence). J gave up 5 bases and V 2 bases, and 9 bases lay outside the gene matches. This CDR3 is CSARIPGTRRDTQYF. CDR3 in DNA: TGCAGTGCTAGAATCCCCGGGACTAGGAGAGATACGCAGTATTTT.

The CDR3 protein is CSVDRGSEQYF. CDR3 bases: TGCAGCGTTGACAGGGGCTCGGAGCAGTACTTC. The V call is TRBV29-1, the J call TRBJ2-7, with a tentative D call TRBD1 (6 bases). The V gene lost 3 bases and the J gene lost 7 bases, with 10 bases spanning the gap. This CDR3 has 11 residues. Per germline, CDR1 SQVTM and CDR2 ANQGSEA.

This clonotype was picked up a small number of times. The CDR3 DNA sequence: TGCAGTGCTAGTGGGACTAGCGGGGGGGAAGAGACCCAGTACTTC. Encoded protein: CSASGTSGGEETQYF. The rearrangement uses TRBV20-1 and TRBJ2-5; 16 bases map to TRBD2. V shed 3 bases and J 3 bases; nucleotides not matched to a gene: 1. This CDR3 has 15 amino acids. CDR1 is DFQATT and CDR2 is SNEGSKA in the germline V gene (reference sequence).

The J gene is TRBJ2-1, the V gene TRBV5-1; 10 bases are a match to TRBD2. The CDR3 loop spans 18 amino acids. The V segment lost 4 bases and the J segment 0 bases; nucleotides outside the gene matches: 10. Germline CDR1 reads SGHRS; CDR2 reads YFSETQ. For the CDR3, the DNA is TGCGCCAGCAGCGGAGCGAGCGGGAGGGAAAGCTCCTACAATGAGCAGTTCTTC. Translating gives CASSGASGRESSYNEQFF.

The CDR3 DNA reads as TGTGCCAGCAGACAACCGGGGGCTCAGCCCCAGCATTTT. Translated: CASRQPGAQPQHF. This chain uses TRBV6-2 or TRBV6-3 with TRBJ1-5; maybe TRBD1 (6 bases). Germline V gives CDR1 MNHEY, CDR2 SVGEGT. The CDR3 runs to 13 residues. The germline V and J ends were trimmed by 6 bases and 6 bases, with 12 bases remaining between them.

The V gene is TRBV7-8, the J gene TRBJ2-4; either TRBD1 or TRBD2 may fit D (6 bases each). The J call is uncertain, as TRBJ2-7 better fits the DNA end. From germline, CDR1 is SGHVS and CDR2 FQNEAQ. The CDR3 has 16 residues. In nucleotides, the CDR3 is TGTGCCAGCAGTTCTGATTTGGGGGGCGCCTCTCCCGAGCAGTACTTC. Translating it yields CASSSDLGGASPEQYF.

The chain uses TRBV6-1 and TRBJ2-5; possibly TRBD1 for D (5 bases). Looked up from germline, CDR1 is MNHNS and CDR2 is SASEGT. CDR3 length: 14 residues. V lost 2 bases, J lost 6 bases, and 13 bases lay in between. This chain's CDR3 is CASSERGPTKTQYF. In DNA form, the CDR3 reads TGTGCCAGCAGTGAAAGGGGCCCGACGAAGACCCAGTACTTC.

This clonotype was picked up a small number of times. This chain uses TRBV20-1 with TRBJ2-1, with D unclear. The CDR3 consists of 13 residues. V lost 3 bases to trimming and J lost 0 bases, with 6 bases between them. Germline CDR1 DFQATT, CDR2 SNEGSKA (reference sequence). CDR3 loop: CSARSPSYNEQFF. Here the CDR3 DNA reads TGCAGTGCTAGGAGTCCCTCCTACAATGAGCAGTTCTTC.

The chain has TRBV5-1 and TRBJ2-7; 8 nucleotides match TRBD1. This CDR3 comprises 14 residues. Germline trimming cut 4 bases from V and 3 bases from J; bases unmatched to any gene: 6. Germline values: CDR1 SGHRS, CDR2 YFSETQ. The CDR3 region is CASSHGQGFYEQYF. The CDR3 DNA is TGCGCCAGCAGCCACGGACAGGGCTTCTACGAGCAGTACTTC.

This clonotype was seen a handful of times. This chain links TRBV4-3 with TRBJ2-7, with D perhaps given as TRBD1 or TRBD2 (6 bases each). The J call may be in error: the DNA end matches TRBJ2-5 better. Germline CDR1 reads LGHNA; CDR2 reads YSLEER. The CDR3 is 16 residues long. As DNA, the CDR3 is TGCGCCAGCAGCCAAGCGTCTGGGGGGCCGGGGGAGACCCAGTACTTC. Its translation is CASSQASGGPGETQYF.